The clone carrying this T cell receptor (beta chain) occurred a few times. What it recognizes is unknown. The record originates from a study of cytomegalovirus exposure and HLA in healthy donors. For the study at large: The study's early data release held about 80 million unique TCRs from HLA-typed donors. Study results and limitations: Among immune exposure information, only CMV serostatus was available.

Germline V gene lookup returns CDR1 WNHNN and CDR2 SYGVQD (reference sequence). The CDR3 consists of 14 residues. The ends were cut back, 5 bases at V and 2 bases at J, with 11 bases in the middle. This PCR relied on a set of 60 Vbeta primers and 13 Jbeta primers. The data were produced by immunoSEQ multiplex PCR, yet TCRdb's version contains in-frame clones alone and is incomplete. The data show around 210,000 clones, 80% to 90% seen once. Sequencing was carried out using PBMCs. The chain has TRBV10-1 and TRBJ2-3, with D hard to call. The sequence derives from a girl aged 2 to 9 in good health and CMV-seronegative. DNA for the CDR3: TGCGCCAGCAGTCTCACCGGGTACACAGATACGCAGTATTTT. It translates to CASSLTGYTDTQYF.